The 25 T cell receptor beta chains below were found in one sample sequenced in a study of T cell responses to AZD1222 COVID-19 vaccine. The method was immunoSEQ multiplex PCR; TCRdb's version includes in-frame clones alone and lacks a portion of them. There are roughly 190,000 clones in the sample; just over 90% occur only once, and about 4% lies in the top ten. Sequencing was performed on peripheral blood, taken on day 0 of AZD1222 vaccination. The receptors stem from an adult in good health.

This chain uses TRBV9 with TRBJ2-3; D gene unclear. This CDR3 comprises 15 residues. From germline, CDR1 is SGDLS and CDR2 YYNGEE. V lost 4 bases to trimming and J lost 0 bases, with 12 bases between them. CDR3 region: CASSRSRASTDTQYF. CDR3 in DNA: TGTGCCAGCAGCCGCTCACGAGCTAGCACAGATACGCAGTATTTT.

The chain couples TRBV5-1 to TRBJ2-7; D tentatively reads TRBD1 or TRBD2 (6 bases each). CDR1 is SGHRS and CDR2 is YFSETQ in the germline V gene. Trimming cost V 3 bases and J 3 bases, with 13 bases left between them. The CDR3 has 14 amino acids. The CDR3 loop is CASSSRGPRYEQYF. DNA for the CDR3: TGCGCCAGCAGCTCACGGGGGCCCCGCTACGAGCAGTACTTC.

The chain combines TRBV18 with TRBJ1-5; D gene unclear. The CDR3 is made up of 14 amino acids. The V gene's germline CDR1 is KGHSH and CDR2 LQKENI. The ends were cut back, 8 bases at V and 1 base at J, with 12 bases in the middle. For the CDR3, the DNA is TGTGCCAGCCGAGGCGGAGGAAGCAATCAGCCCCAGCATTTT. Encoded protein: CASRGGGSNQPQHF.

The chain combines TRBV6-5 with TRBJ1-6; D not resolved. The CDR3 sequence is 15 residues long. CDR1 and CDR2 (germline): MNHEY, SVGAGI. Between the trimmed V and J ends, which lost 6 bases and 4 bases, there was a span of 13 bases. CDR3 amino acids: CASREPPRYNSPLHF. The CDR3 DNA follows: TGTGCCAGCAGGGAGCCCCCGAGGTATAATTCACCCCTCCACTTT.

This chain joins TRBV12-3 or TRBV12-4 and TRBJ2-4, with no clear D. V lost 0 bases, J lost 3 bases, and 3 bases lay in between. The CDR3 loop spans 13 amino acids. The CDR3 DNA reads as TGTGCCAGCAGTTTAGCGGTCAAAAACATTCAGTACTTC. Encoded protein: CASSLAVKNIQYF.

The rearrangement uses TRBV27 and TRBJ2-7; 7 positions match TRBD1. J lost 0 bases, V lost 5 bases, and 13 bases had no gene match. CDR1 is MNHEY, CDR2 SMNVEV, per germline (reference sequence). The CDR3 covers 17 residues. The CDR3 coding sequence is TGTGCCAGCAGTCCCAGACACAGGGGTTCGGGCTCCTACGAGCAGTACTTC. Protein product: CASSPRHRGSGSYEQYF.

The J gene is TRBJ1-1, the V gene TRBV12-3 or TRBV12-4; D ambiguous. The CDR3 contains 12 residues. The germline V and J ends were trimmed by 11 bases and 5 bases, with 15 bases remaining between them. CDR3 nucleotide sequence: TGTGCCGCGGGGTCAGGTTGGACTGAAGCTTTCTTT. Protein: CAAGSGWTEAFF.

The gene calls are TRBV6-5 and TRBJ2-7, with 7 bases aligning to TRBD2. V was pared by 6 bases and J by 0 bases, with 8 bases of the junction left unmatched. The CDR3 totals 15 residues. Germline values: CDR1 MNHEY, CDR2 SVGAGI. CDR3 in DNA: TGTGCCAGCAGAGCGGGACGGTCAAGCTCCTACGAGCAGTACTTC. Protein: CASRAGRSSSYEQYF.

This clone was picked up a small number of times. The chain carries TRBV6-5 and TRBJ1-2, with 7 bases lining up with TRBD1. The CDR3 has 14 residues. Looked up from germline, CDR1 is MNHEY and CDR2 is SVGAGI. V lost 6 bases, J lost 2 bases, and 6 bases stayed unmatched. The CDR3 loop reads CASSTGVGNYGYTF. CDR3 bases: TGTGCCAGCAGCACAGGGGTTGGGAACTATGGCTACACCTTC.

CDR3 protein: CASRRTGNQNGYTF. As DNA, the CDR3 is TGTGCCAGCAGACGGACAGGGAACCAAAATGGCTACACCTTC. The chain has TRBV27 and TRBJ1-2, with 8 bases identical to TRBD1. In germline, CDR1 is MNHEY, CDR2 SMNVEV (reference sequence). V shed 6 bases, J shed 6 bases, and the junction held 9 bases outside the gene matches. The CDR3 loop spans 14 amino acids.

J is TRBJ1-1 and V is TRBV5-1, with D maybe TRBD1 (5 bases). This CDR3 contains 13 residues. V was shortened by 7 bases and J by 10 bases, with 20 bases between the two germline ends. CDR1 is SGHRS and CDR2 is YFSETQ in the germline V gene. This CDR3 reads CASGPAGGTSAFF. CDR3 coding DNA: TGCGCCAGCGGTCCGGCGGGGGGAACATCAGCTTTCTTT. The whole variable domain, filled in from reference TRBV5-1 and TRBJ1-1, reads KAGVTQTPRYLIKTRGQQVTLSCSPISGHRSVSWYQQTPGQGLQFLFEYFSETQRNKGNFPGRFSGRQFSNSRSEMNVSTLELGDSALYLCASGPAGGTSAFFGQGTRLTVV.

V usage is TRBV7-9 and J usage is TRBJ2-1; 7 nucleotides line up with TRBD1. CDR1 and CDR2 (germline): SEHNR, FQNEAQ (reference sequence). The CDR3 length is 16 residues. The trim removed 1 base at V and 0 bases at J, leaving 3 bases unmatched. CDR3 in DNA: TGTGCCAGCAGCTTAGAGGCAGGGGGCTCCTACAATGAGCAGTTCTTC. It specifies CASSLEAGGSYNEQFF.

This clone was counted a single time. V and J are TRBV27 and TRBJ2-7, with 9 bases identical to TRBD1. The CDR3 has 13 residues. Germline V lookup: CDR1 MNHEY, CDR2 SMNVEV (reference sequence). The ends lost 8 bases at V and 3 bases at J; junction bases unmatched: 5. Written as DNA, the CDR3 is TGTGCCAGCCGAATGGGACAGGGCTACGAGCAGTACTTC. Encoded protein: CASRMGQGYEQYF.

The J gene is TRBJ2-7, the V gene TRBV12-3 or TRBV12-4; 7 bases are a match to TRBD2. V shed 4 bases and J 6 bases; nucleotides not matched to a gene: 6. The CDR3 extends over 13 amino acids. CDR3 DNA sequence: TGTGCCAGCAGTTGGACTAGAACAAGCGAGCAGTACTTC. Encoded protein: CASSWTRTSEQYF.

The V gene is TRBV4-1, the J gene TRBJ1-2, with D hard to call. This CDR3 is built from 13 residues. Per the germline V gene, CDR1 is MGHRA and CDR2 is YSYEKL. V lost 5 bases, J lost 8 bases, and 15 bases lay in between. This CDR3 reads CASSTDRGRGYTF. CDR3 in DNA: TGCGCCAGCAGCACCGACCGGGGAAGAGGCTACACCTTC.

This clone was recorded only once. The genes are TRBV5-6 and TRBJ1-4; tentative D call: TRBD1 (6 bases). The V gene's germline CDR1 is SGHDT and CDR2 YYEEEE. The CDR3 extends over 14 amino acids. Trimming removed 7 bases at V and 8 bases at J, with 18 bases between. CDR3 nucleotide sequence: TGTGCCAGCGGCCCATCGGGGGCGGCAGAAAAACTGTTTTTT. Encoded protein: CASGPSGAAEKLFF.

The chain recombines TRBV18 with TRBJ2-7; 10 bases fit TRBD1. J was trimmed by 0 bases and V by 4 bases; bases with no gene match: 3. The CDR3 sequence is 15 residues long. Germline V gives CDR1 KGHSH, CDR2 LQKENI. In DNA form, the CDR3 reads TGTGCCAGCTCACAGCGGGACAGGGGCTCCTACGAGCAGTACTTC. It specifies CASSQRDRGSYEQYF.

This chain connects TRBV7-8 to TRBJ1-5; D remains ambiguous. This CDR3 spans 16 amino acids. Per the germline V gene, CDR1 is SGHVS and CDR2 is FQNEAQ. Between the trimmed V and J ends, which lost 2 bases and 3 bases, there was a span of 14 bases. The CDR3 protein is CASSLRLIGNNQPQHF. As DNA, the CDR3 is TGTGCCAGCAGCTTACGTCTCATCGGAAACAATCAGCCCCAGCATTTT.

Only a few counts were recorded for this clone. J is TRBJ1-5 and V is TRBV19; perhaps TRBD1 as D (5 bases). Germline assignment: CDR1 LNHDA and CDR2 SQIVND (reference sequence). The length of the CDR3 is 16 residues. V was trimmed by 6 bases and J by 5 bases, leaving 20 bases between them. CDR3 amino acids: CASRTLVGGFHQPQHF. The CDR3 DNA sequence: TGTGCCAGTAGGACCCTCGTCGGGGGTTTCCATCAGCCCCAGCATTTT.

The chain has TRBV7-6 and TRBJ1-1, with D possibly being TRBD1 (6 bases). With 1 base removed from V and 4 bases from J, the gap between germline ends came to 10 bases. The CDR3 runs 14 residues. The germline V gene has CDR1 SGHVS and CDR2 FNYEAQ. CDR3 protein: CASSLGQGTTEAFF. The CDR3 DNA reads TGTGCCAGCAGCTTAGGGCAGGGGACCACTGAAGCTTTCTTT.

This rearrangement joins TRBV5-1 to TRBJ2-3; possibly TRBD2 for D (6 bases). CDR1 is SGHRS, CDR2 YFSETQ, per germline. The CDR3 consists of 16 residues. The ends were cut back, 0 bases at V and 2 bases at J, with 13 bases in the middle. CDR3 DNA: TGCGCCAGCAGCTTGGGGGGGACTGCCGCCACAGATACGCAGTATTTT. This sequence encodes CASSLGGTAATDTQYF.

This sequence joins TRBV3-1 (or the pseudogene TRBV3-2) and TRBJ1-2; the D is unclear. This CDR3 has 14 amino acids. V lost 1 base and J lost 8, with 14 bases in between. CDR1 is LGHDT and CDR2 is YNNKEL in the germline V gene (reference sequence). CDR3 DNA: TGTGCCAGCAGCCAAGCATCACTTTCCGACGGCTACACCTTC. This gives the protein CASSQASLSDGYTF.

Remarks on this clone: The junction does not match germline at one end; this may be a read error. The V gene is TRBV7-9, the J gene TRBJ2-5; a weak D match, TRBD2 (5 bases). Germline values: CDR1 SEHNR, CDR2 FQNEAQ (reference sequence). The CDR3 runs 13 residues. The chain's CDR3 is CASRLVGRETQYF. In DNA, the CDR3 is TGTGCCAGCAGATTAGTAGGGAGAGAGACCCAGTACTTC.

The chain couples TRBV19 to TRBJ2-3, with TRBD2 matching over 10 bases. In germline, CDR1 is LNHDA, CDR2 SQIVND (reference sequence). The ends lost 3 bases at V and 0 bases at J; junction bases unmatched: 9. The CDR3 contains 18 residues. The CDR3 region is CASSISGGLRSSTDTQYF. The CDR3 bases are TGTGCCAGTAGTATTAGCGGGGGGCTCCGATCTAGCACAGATACGCAGTATTTT.

The V call is TRBV7-9, the J call TRBJ1-2, with 8 bases that match TRBD1. V was pared by 1 base and J by 0 bases, with 10 bases of the junction left unmatched. The CDR3 extends over 18 amino acids. Per the germline V gene, CDR1 is SEHNR and CDR2 is FQNEAQ (reference sequence). This CDR3 is CASSLVAGRGQANYGYTF. Written as DNA, the CDR3 is TGTGCCAGCAGCTTAGTTGCCGGCAGGGGGCAGGCTAACTATGGCTACACCTTC.